The 28 T cell receptor beta chains given below trace back to one sample, sequenced in a study of blood T cell repertoires in COVID-19 (dated by TCRdb to the early 2020s). Libraries were made using the immunoSEQ multiplex PCR assay. TCRdb took this table from immuneACCESS and kept in-frame rearrangements with V and J called. Such tables lack part of the clones; where checked against another copy, unresolved V genes explain under half of the gap, and the rest is unexplained. In this sample the table shows a few hundred thousand clones, 85% of which occur a single time. 3.5% to 4% of the sample is held by the ten biggest clonotypes. The sample consisted of peripheral blood. The receptor source for this set is a woman aged 18-29 years with acute or convalescent COVID-19.

The chain couples TRBV7-3 to TRBJ1-2; D is perhaps TRBD1 (5 bases). Germline-derived CDR1 and CDR2 are SGHTA and FQGTGA. The CDR3 runs to 14 residues. Trimming took off 5 bases at V and 8 bases at J, with 18 bases between the two ends. CDR3 DNA sequence: TGTGCCAGCAGCCCGACCACTACAGGAGGGGGCTACACCTTC. Translated, it gives CASSPTTTGGGYTF.

The chain joins TRBV6-5 to TRBJ2-5; D gene unclear. With 5 bases removed from V and 3 bases from J, the gap between germline ends came to 16 bases. The CDR3 extends over 15 amino acids. Germline-derived CDR1 and CDR2 are MNHEY and SVGAGI. In nucleotides, the CDR3 is TGTGCCAGCAGTCTTTCTTATGGAACAGAAGAGACCCAGTACTTC. This encodes CASSLSYGTEETQYF.

This clone showed up just a few times. The J gene is TRBJ1-2, the V gene TRBV14, with TRBD1 matching 7 bases. The CDR3 length is 14 residues. V dropped 2 bases and J dropped 3; count of bases not matched to a gene: 3. CDR1 and CDR2 from the germline V gene are SGHDN and FVKESK. The CDR3 DNA follows: TGTGCCAGCAGCCAACCAGGGGGATACTATGGCTACACCTTC. Its translation: CASSQPGGYYGYTF.

This clone has only a few counts. CDR3: CSIEEGAGQPQHF. The CDR3, as DNA: TGCAGCATAGAGGAGGGGGCCGGTCAGCCCCAGCATTTT. The J gene is TRBJ1-5, the V gene TRBV29-1, with 7 positions matching TRBD1. CDR1 SQVTM and CDR2 ANQGSEA come from the germline V gene. Germline trimming cut 8 bases from V and 6 bases from J; bases unmatched to any gene: 10. The CDR3 length is 13 residues.

The chain employs TRBV6-5 and TRBJ1-3; D gene uncertain. The ends were cut back, 6 bases at V and 0 bases at J, with 12 bases in the middle. This CDR3 contains 15 residues. Germline V gives CDR1 MNHEY, CDR2 SVGAGI. The DNA of the CDR3 is TGTGCCAGCAGCCATATGAGATACTCTGGAAACACCATATATTTT. This translates into CASSHMRYSGNTIYF.

This clone has a handful of counts. V and J are TRBV7-9 and TRBJ1-2, with D possibly being TRBD1 (6 bases). In germline, CDR1 is SEHNR, CDR2 FQNEAQ (reference sequence). This CDR3 is built from 17 residues. V was clipped by 8 bases and J by 2 bases, with 24 bases between them. CDR3 DNA sequence: TGTGCCAGCTCGGGAACCCCCGGACAGACAAAAAACTATGGCTACACCTTC. It translates to CASSGTPGQTKNYGYTF.

This chain joins TRBV21-1 and TRBJ1-5. TRBV21-1 is a pseudogene locus. CDR3 length equals 20 residues. The CDR3 nucleotides are TGTGCCAGCAGCAAAGAGGTCAAACGCGGCGCGGTCGTGGGCAATCAGCCCCAGCATTTT. This sequence encodes CASSKEVKRGAVVGNQPQHF.

This chain uses TRBV4-1 with TRBJ2-3; 8 bases agree with TRBD2. V gave up 3 bases and J gave up 4 bases; unmatched junction bases: 6. The CDR3 consists of 15 residues. From germline, CDR1 is MGHRA and CDR2 YSYEKL. The CDR3 DNA sequence: TGCGCCAGCAGCCAGGGACTAGGCACGTCAGATACGCAGTATTTT. This encodes CASSQGLGTSDTQYF.

The chain uses TRBV27 and TRBJ1-2; perhaps TRBD1 as D (5 bases). Germline CDR1 and CDR2: MNHEY and SMNVEV (reference sequence). The CDR3 is 17 amino acids. The V gene lost 0 bases and the J gene lost 2 bases, with 16 bases spanning the gap. The CDR3 DNA reads TGTGCCAGCAGTTTATCCTCGTCGGGACTTCGCAACTATGGCTACACCTTC. Residues: CASSLSSSGLRNYGYTF.

The V and J genes are TRBV5-1 and TRBJ1-2, with 7 bases fitting TRBD1. CDR3 size: 13 residues. V dropped 4 bases and J dropped 4; count of bases not matched to a gene: 4. CDR1 and CDR2 (germline): SGHRS, YFSETQ. The CDR3 region is CASSLDRSYGYTF. The CDR3 DNA reads TGCGCCAGCAGCCTGGACAGGAGCTATGGCTACACCTTC.

The rearrangement uses TRBV6-6 and TRBJ1-4; TRBD1 is a possible D gene (5 bases). The germline V gene has CDR1 MNHNY and CDR2 SVGAGI (reference sequence). Trimming took 6 bases from V and 0 from J, leaving 14 bases between them. The CDR3 loop spans 16 amino acids. Here the CDR3 DNA reads TGTGCCAGCAGCCCCGGGAGGGGTACAACTAATGAAAAACTGTTTTTT. Its translation: CASSPGRGTTNEKLFF.

The rearrangement joins TRBV7-9 to TRBJ2-7, with D unclear. Germline lookup yields CDR1 SEHNR and CDR2 FQNEAQ (reference sequence). CDR3 length: 11 amino acids. V was pared by 6 bases and J by 2 bases, with 5 bases between. CDR3 coding DNA: TGTGCCAGCAGTAACACCTACGAGCAGTACTTC. Translated, it gives CASSNTYEQYF.

The chain has TRBV10-2 and TRBJ1-3; 9 bases map to TRBD1. CDR1 is WSHSY, CDR2 SAAADI, per germline. V was clipped by 1 base and J by 3 bases; unmatched bases: 1. CDR3 length equals 15 residues. The DNA of the CDR3 is TGCGCCAGCAGTGAGTTGACAGGGGGTGGAAACACCATATATTTT. Protein sequence: CASSELTGGGNTIYF.

The V gene is TRBV4-2, the J gene TRBJ1-2, with 12 bases lining up with TRBD1. V dropped 2 bases and J dropped 3; count of bases not matched to a gene: 4. This CDR3 has 16 residues. Germline V gene data show CDR1 as LGHNA and CDR2 as YNFKEQ. CDR3 sequence reads: CASSQTGTGGDYGYTF. CDR3 in DNA: TGTGCCAGCAGCCAAACCGGGACAGGGGGCGACTATGGCTACACCTTC.

V usage is TRBV2 and J usage is TRBJ2-7; TRBD2 matches 13 bases. The CDR3 spans 13 residues. The ends lost 10 bases at V and 7 bases at J; junction bases unmatched: 7. Germline CDR1 reads SNHLY; CDR2 reads FYNNEI. CDR3 DNA sequence: TGTGCCACCAGGACTAGCGGGAGAGAAGAGCAGTACTTC. Its translation: CATRTSGREEQYF.

This clone turned up a few times. This chain uses TRBV7-2 with TRBJ1-4; D not resolved. From germline, CDR1 is SGHTA and CDR2 FQGNSA. There are 15 residues in the CDR3. V lost 1 base to trimming and J lost 8 bases, with 14 bases between them. The CDR3 DNA reads TGTGCCAGCAGCTTAGATGTCTGGGAGAGGGAAAAACTGTTTTTT. As protein: CASSLDVWEREKLFF.

The V gene is TRBV9, the J gene TRBJ1-1; TRBD1 matches 10 bases. Germline V gene sequence: CDR1 SGDLS, CDR2 YYNGEE. V gave up 0 bases and J gave up 3 bases; unmatched junction bases: 5. The length of the CDR3 is 16 residues. The CDR3 DNA reads as TGTGCCAGCAGCGTAGCTGGGGGACAGGGGCACACTGAAGCTTTCTTT. This gives the protein CASSVAGGQGHTEAFF.

The chain links TRBV3-1 (or the pseudogene TRBV3-2) to TRBJ2-7; 7 nucleotides agree with TRBD2. This CDR3 has 16 amino acids. The germline CDR1 and CDR2 sequences are LGHDT and YNNKEL (reference sequence). V was clipped by 3 bases and J by 3 bases; unmatched bases: 11. CDR3 loop: CASSHRLAGVIYEQYF. CDR3 sequence (DNA): TGTGCCAGCAGCCACCGTCTGGCGGGAGTCATCTACGAGCAGTACTTC.

The chain joins TRBV9 to TRBJ1-1, with TRBD1 identical over 9 bases. The germline CDR1 and CDR2 sequences are SGDLS and YYNGEE. The CDR3 has 18 residues. With 2 bases clipped from V and 2 bases from J, the junction kept 13 bases outside the gene matches. The CDR3 reads CASSVFPGTGSKNTEAFF. In nucleotides, the CDR3 is TGTGCCAGCAGCGTTTTCCCCGGGACAGGGAGTAAAAACACTGAAGCTTTCTTT. The variable domain in full, completed from reference TRBV9 and TRBJ1-1, reads DSGVTQTPKHLITATGQRVTLRCSPRSGDLSVYWYQQSLDQGLQFLIQYYNGEERAKGNILERFSAQQFPDLHSELNLSSLELGDSALYFCASSVFPGTGSKNTEAFFGQGTRLTVV.

V gene TRBV11-2 combines with J gene TRBJ2-1; D not certain. Per germline, CDR1 SGHAT and CDR2 FQNNGV. Trimming cost V 4 bases and J 4 bases, with 8 bases left between them. The CDR3 covers 13 residues. The CDR3 is CASSYTIYNEQFF. The CDR3, as DNA: TGTGCCAGCAGCTATACTATATACAATGAGCAGTTCTTC.

This rearrangement joins TRBV20-1 to TRBJ2-3; D unclear. Trimming pared 1 base from V and 6 bases from J, leaving 5 bases between. Per the germline V gene, CDR1 is DFQATT and CDR2 is SNEGSKA (reference sequence). The CDR3 spans 11 residues. The CDR3 DNA reads TGCAGTGCTAGAGTGTCGGATACGCAGTATTTT. Protein: CSARVSDTQYF.

This clone was counted between two and nine times. The rearrangement uses TRBV19 and TRBJ2-7; perhaps TRBD1 as D (6 bases). CDR1 is LNHDA and CDR2 is SQIVND in the germline V gene (reference sequence). This CDR3 has 12 amino acids. Trimming cost V 10 bases and J 2 bases, with 12 bases left between them. In DNA, the CDR3 is TGTGCCACTCGGACAGCCACCTACGAGCAGTACTTC. Translated: CATRTATYEQYF.

V and J are TRBV27 and TRBJ2-7; 11 nucleotides align to TRBD2. Germline V gene lookup returns CDR1 MNHEY and CDR2 SMNVEV (reference sequence). This CDR3 has 16 amino acids. The ends lost 5 bases at V and 6 bases at J; junction bases unmatched: 12. CDR3 protein: CASSPQATSGSGEQYF. The CDR3 region has the DNA TGTGCCAGCAGTCCCCAGGCCACTAGCGGGAGTGGCGAGCAGTACTTC.

To note about this clone: The sample has other DNA sequences that encode this CDR3 too. This rearrangement joins TRBV19 to TRBJ2-7; TRBD1 matches at 7 bases. Per the germline V gene, CDR1 is LNHDA and CDR2 is SQIVND (reference sequence). The CDR3 runs 14 residues. V lost 1 base to trimming and J lost 3 bases; unmatched junction nucleotides: 3. This CDR3 reads CASSIGTGRYEQYF. The CDR3 nucleotides read TGTGCCAGTAGTATAGGGACAGGTCGCTACGAGCAGTACTTC. The variable domain in full, completed from reference TRBV19 and TRBJ2-7, reads DGGITQSPKYLFRKEGQNVTLSCEQNLNHDAMYWYRQDPGQGLRLIYYSQIVNDFQKGDIAEGYSVSREKKESFPLTVTSAQKNPTAFYLCASSIGTGRYEQYFGPGTRLTVT.

V and J are TRBV13 and TRBJ1-3; 8 bases fit TRBD1. The germline CDR1 and CDR2 sequences are PRHDT and FYEKMQ (reference sequence). Unmatched junction bases numbered 3, after V lost 1 base and J lost 1 base. The CDR3 totals 16 residues. The CDR3 loop reads CASSLAGTGSGNTIYF. Written as DNA, the CDR3 is TGTGCCAGCAGCTTAGCCGGGACAGGATCTGGAAACACCATATATTTT.

The V gene is TRBV18, the J gene TRBJ1-1; TRBD1 matches at 8 bases. The CDR3 sequence is 14 residues long. The germline CDR1 and CDR2 sequences are KGHSH and LQKENI. V lost 4 bases to trimming and J lost 7 bases; unmatched junction nucleotides: 8. The CDR3: CASSQKTGAIEAFF. As DNA, the CDR3 is TGTGCCAGCTCACAGAAGACAGGGGCAATTGAAGCTTTCTTT.

The chain couples TRBV3-1 (or the pseudogene TRBV3-2) to TRBJ2-3, with 9 bases identical to TRBD2. Germline V gene sequence: CDR1 LGHDT, CDR2 YNNKEL (reference sequence). The ends lost 4 bases at V and 1 base at J; junction bases unmatched: 12. The CDR3 spans 18 residues. In DNA, the CDR3 is TGTGCCAGCAGCCTACGGACTAGCGATTATGTTGGCACAGATACGCAGTATTTT. It specifies CASSLRTSDYVGTDTQYF.

The chain is built from TRBV5-1 and TRBJ2-5, with D tentatively TRBD1 (7 bases). The V gene's germline CDR1 is SGHRS and CDR2 YFSETQ. This CDR3 is 15 amino acids long. V was clipped by 0 bases and J by 5 bases, with 14 bases between them. As DNA, the CDR3 is TGCGCCAGCAGCTTGGAGGGGGCGGGATGGGAGACCCAGTACTTC. Amino acids: CASSLEGAGWETQYF.